These T cell receptor beta chains were read from a single sample in a study of shared clonotypes between healthy human individuals. Clones were sequenced by immunoSEQ multiplex PCR, and TCRdb holds only the in-frame ones, with some missing. Of millions of clones in the sample, 85% to 95% were seen once. Sequences were obtained from naive CD4+ T cells sorted from blood. These receptors came from a man younger than 30 in good health. Both conserved end residues are part of each CDR3. The D gene is left open where the match is weak. Rows give clone size only sometimes, using once, few, many, or a class for an expanded clone.

TGTGCCAGCAGTTCTGAGACAGGGGGTCATCAGCCCCAGCATTTT,CASSSETGGHQPQHF,.,TRBV6-5,TRBJ1-5,TRBD1
TGCGCCAGCAGCCCAAGGACAGATCGCACCGGGGAGCTGTTTTTT,CASSPRTDRTGELFF,.,TRBV5-1,TRBJ2-2,.
TGCGCCAGCAAAGGATACGAGGGACTGCCTTGGGATGAGCAGTTCTTC,CASKGYEGLPWDEQFF,.,TRBV5-1,TRBJ2-1,.
TGCGCCAGCAGCTTGGACTTCTACGAGCAGTACTTC,CASSLDFYEQYF,.,TRBV5-1,TRBJ2-7,.
TGTGCCTGGAGACAGGGAAACACCATATATTTT,CAWRQGNTIYF,.,TRBV30,TRBJ1-3,.
TGTGCCAGCAGCTTAACGGGATTCGCAACTAATGAAAAACTGTTTTTT,CASSLTGFATNEKLFF,.,TRBV7-6,TRBJ1-4,.
TGTGCCAGTAGTATGGGGACAGGGGGCACAGATACGCAGTATTTT,CASSMGTGGTDTQYF,.,TRBV19,TRBJ2-3,TRBD1
TGTGCCAGCAGCTTCCTCCGGGATCAGCCCCAGCATTTT,CASSFLRDQPQHF,.,TRBV6-5,TRBJ1-5,.
TGTGCCTGGACCCGGGGGACTCCCGGTCTGGAGACCCAGTACTTC,CAWTRGTPGLETQYF,.,TRBV30,TRBJ2-5,.
TGCGCCAGCAGGCCCTTATTACAGGGCACCGGGGAGCTGTTTTTT,CASRPLLQGTGELFF,.,TRBV10-2,TRBJ2-2,.
TGTGCCAGCAGCTTAATCCGAGGTGCTGGGGCCAACGTCCTGACTTTC,CASSLIRGAGANVLTF,.,TRBV7-9,TRBJ2-6,.
TGCGCCAGCAGCTTGAGTAGGTCTCAAGGAGATACGCAGTATTTT,CASSLSRSQGDTQYF,.,TRBV5-1,TRBJ2-3,.
TGTGCCAGCAGCGTAGGTGGGACCCCGGTGGCAGATACGCAGTATTTT,CASSVGGTPVADTQYF,.,TRBV9,TRBJ2-3,.
TGTGCCAGCAGCGCCACGGACAGGAGTAATGAAAAACTGTTTTTT,CASSATDRSNEKLFF,.,TRBV9,TRBJ1-4,TRBD1
TGTGCCAGCAGCCGCTCGCCCCGGGAGACCCAGTACTTC,CASSRSPRETQYF,.,TRBV6-5,TRBJ2-5,.
TGTGCCATCAGTGACCTGGGGCAGGGAGGTGGCTACACCTTC,CAISDLGQGGGYTF,.,TRBV10-3,TRBJ1-2,.
TGTGCCATCAGTACAGGGGGCTTGGGAGGAAACACCATATATTTT,CAISTGGLGGNTIYF,.,TRBV10-3,TRBJ1-3,TRBD1
TGTGCCAGTAGTATTTCTGGGGGAAGGTGGGCCTACGAGCAGTACTTC,CASSISGGRWAYEQYF,.,TRBV19,TRBJ2-7,.
TGTGCCAGCAGCCGACGTTTATCCAGGGGGCTGAATGAAAAACTGTTTTTT,CASSRRLSRGLNEKLFF,.,TRBV14,TRBJ1-4,TRBD1
TGTGCCAGCAGCTTAGAACGAAACACTGAAGCTTTCTTT,CASSLERNTEAFF,.,TRBV7-9,TRBJ1-1,.
TGTGCCAGCACCCGTGCCGCGGGAACCGGGGAGCTGTTTTTT,CASTRAAGTGELFF,.,TRBV7-9,TRBJ2-2,.
TGTGCCAGTAGTCCCTACCGGACAGGGGGAGATGAGCAGTTCTTC,CASSPYRTGGDEQFF,once,TRBV19,TRBJ2-1,TRBD1
TGTGCCAGCAGCAAATTAGGCGGGGACAGCCTGTCCTACGAGCAGTACTTC,CASSKLGGDSLSYEQYF,.,TRBV21-1,TRBJ2-7,.
TGTGCCAGCAGTGAAGCGGCCGTCGGGGCCAACGTCCTGACTTTC,CASSEAAVGANVLTF,.,TRBV6-1,TRBJ2-6,.
TGTGCCAGCAGACTAGCGGGGGCCCAAGAGACCCAGTACTTC,CASRLAGAQETQYF,once,TRBV6-5,TRBJ2-5,TRBD2
TGTGCCTGGAGTGGACAGAGGCGCGAGACCCAGTACTTC,CAWSGQRRETQYF,.,TRBV30,TRBJ2-5,.
TGTGCCAGCACCGACCCACGGGGGGCGGTCACTGAAGCTTTCTTT,CASTDPRGAVTEAFF,.,TRBV7-9,TRBJ1-1,.
TGTGCCAGCTCCCCCGACCGTGGTGAGCAGTTCTTC,CASSPDRGEQFF,.,TRBV18,TRBJ2-1,.
TGTGCCAGCAGCCGCGGTTTTAACTATGGCTACACCTTC,CASSRGFNYGYTF,.,TRBV6-5,TRBJ1-2,.
TGTGCCTGGTTGCCGGGACAGAAGTACAATGAGCAGTTCTTC,CAWLPGQKYNEQFF,.,TRBV30,TRBJ2-1,TRBD1
TGTGCCATCAGTTTTACCTCCGGCACCGGGGAGCTGTTTTTT,CAISFTSGTGELFF,.,TRBV10-3,TRBJ2-2,.
TGTGCCAGCAGTGGAACGTCAGGGAATGAATCACCCCTCCACTTT,CASSGTSGNESPLHF,.,TRBV6-1,TRBJ1-6,.
TGCGCCAGCAGCGTGGGACAGGGATCCTACGAGCAGTACTTC,CASSVGQGSYEQYF,.,TRBV5-1,TRBJ2-7,TRBD1
TGTGCCAGCAGCGTCGGGCAGGGGCAGTCTGGAAACACCATATATTTT,CASSVGQGQSGNTIYF,.,TRBV9,TRBJ1-3,.
TGTGCCAGCAGCCTATTGGGGGGGTTGAACACCGGGGAGCTGTTTTTT,CASSLLGGLNTGELFF,once,TRBV9,TRBJ2-2,TRBD2
TGTGCCAGCAGCGTAGGAGCTAGCGGGAATACGCAGTATTTT,CASSVGASGNTQYF,once,TRBV9,TRBJ2-3,TRBD2
TGTGCCAGCAGCTCACGACAGGGTTCGAACACTGAAGCTTTCTTT,CASSSRQGSNTEAFF,.,TRBV7-9,TRBJ1-1,TRBD1
TGTGCCAGCAGCAAAGAGACAGGGGGAACTCAGCCCCAGCATTTT,CASSKETGGTQPQHF,.,TRBV2,TRBJ1-5,TRBD1
TGTGCCAGCAGCTTAGGTACCTACGAGCAGTACTTC,CASSLGTYEQYF,.,TRBV5-4,TRBJ2-7,.
TGTGCCTGGAGTCACGGACAGGGGGGGAATCAGCCCCAGCATTTT,CAWSHGQGGNQPQHF,.,TRBV30,TRBJ1-5,TRBD1